The next 20 T cell receptor beta chains were all read from a single sample in a study of Ad26.COV2.S vaccination and SARS-CoV-2 variants. Sequenced by immunoSEQ multiplex PCR; TCRdb stores in-frame clones only, minus some. The repertoire holds 440,000 or so clones, 80% to 90% seen once, with around 1.6% in the top ten. As to treatment: 19 received Ad26.COV2.S at low or high dose, single or two shots; 5 received placebo; per-sample allocation not given. Collection of samples fell on day 63 after the first vaccine or placebo injection. The sequenced sample was peripheral blood, obtained in a trial of Ad26.COV2.S vaccine versus placebo. The receptor source for this set is a person aged 18-65 years who received the Ad26.COV2.S COVID-19 vaccine or a placebo.

The chain couples TRBV15 to TRBJ2-3; 9 positions agree with TRBD2. Germline V CDR1 and CDR2: LNHNV, YYDKDF (reference sequence). The CDR3 has 20 amino acids. V shed 1 base and J 5 bases; nucleotides not matched to a gene: 19. The CDR3 DNA is TGTGCCACCAGCAGAGTTCACGGGGCGATAGCGGGAGAATCTCTAGATACGCAGTATTTT. Protein: CATSRVHGAIAGESLDTQYF.

The V gene is TRBV6-1, the J gene TRBJ2-2; D may be TRBD1 (5 bases). This CDR3 is built from 18 residues. The V and J ends lost 2 bases and 0 bases respectively, with 16 bases between them. CDR1 MNHNS and CDR2 SASEGT come from the germline V gene. Written as DNA, the CDR3 is TGTGCCAGCAGTGAACGACCAAAGACAGCCGCGAACACCGGGGAGCTGTTTTTT. This codes for CASSERPKTAANTGELFF.

The chain joins TRBV25-1 to TRBJ2-7; 11 nucleotides agree with TRBD1. The germline V gene has CDR1 MGHDK and CDR2 SYGVNS. This CDR3 is 15 amino acids long. V lost 6 bases to trimming and J lost 4 bases; unmatched junction nucleotides: 8. CDR3 in amino acids: CASSETGTGGYEQYF. The CDR3 DNA follows: TGTGCCAGCAGCGAGACCGGGACAGGGGGTTACGAGCAGTACTTC.

CDR3 loop: CASSDRTGPSYTF. DNA of the CDR3: TGTGCCAGCAGTGATAGGACAGGGCCAAGCTACACCTTC. The chain joins TRBV27 to TRBJ1-2, with TRBD1 matching 8 bases. The CDR3 extends over 13 amino acids. The germline V gene has CDR1 MNHEY and CDR2 SMNVEV (reference sequence). With 5 bases clipped from V and 9 bases from J, the junction kept 8 bases outside the gene matches.

The chain uses TRBV28 and TRBJ1-2; 7 positions agree with TRBD1. Germline trimming cut 6 bases from V and 4 bases from J; bases unmatched to any gene: 11. From germline, CDR1 is MDHEN and CDR2 SYDVKM. This CDR3 comprises 15 residues. CDR3 in DNA: TGTGCCAGCAGCCTACAAAACCGGGACAGCTATGGCTACACCTTC. This codes for CASSLQNRDSYGYTF.

In DNA, the CDR3 is TGTGCCAGCAGTTATAAGGGGGCCCTAAACTACGAGCAGTACTTC. Protein product: CASSYKGALNYEQYF. The rearrangement links TRBV6-5 to TRBJ2-7; TRBD1 matches 7 bases. CDR3 size: 15 residues. Germline V gene data show CDR1 as MNHEY and CDR2 as SVGAGI. Germline trimming cut 3 bases from V and 3 bases from J; bases unmatched to any gene: 8.

This rearrangement joins TRBV6-5 to TRBJ1-6, with no clear D. The CDR3 runs 15 residues. V lost 6 bases and J 3 bases, leaving 12 bases between the germline ends. CDR1 is MNHEY, CDR2 SVGAGI, per germline. The CDR3 loop is CASRQYQDYNSPLHF. CDR3 bases: TGTGCCAGCAGACAATACCAGGACTATAATTCACCCCTCCACTTT.

This chain joins TRBV5-1 and TRBJ1-2; D is possibly TRBD1 (5 bases). The V gene lost 0 bases and the J gene lost 3 bases, with 12 bases spanning the gap. This CDR3 is built from 15 residues. From germline, CDR1 is SGHRS and CDR2 YFSETQ. CDR3 sequence (DNA): TGCGCCAGCAGCTTGGACGGAAACAGGCACTATGGCTACACCTTC. Its translation is CASSLDGNRHYGYTF.

The DNA for the CDR3 is TGTGCCAGTGGTCGCCGGGGGGGTGGCTCCTACGAGCAGTACTTC. It is translated as CASGRRGGGSYEQYF. V is TRBV19 and J is TRBJ2-7; 8 nucleotides align to TRBD2. The junction had 9 bases not matched to a gene; V was cut back by 8 bases and J by 0 bases. Germline V gene lookup returns CDR1 LNHDA and CDR2 SQIVND (reference sequence). CDR3 length equals 15 residues.

The rearrangement uses TRBV30 and TRBJ2-3; D may be TRBD1 (6 bases). The V gene's germline CDR1 is GTSNPN and CDR2 SVGIG (reference sequence). V shed 0 bases and J shed 5 bases, with 9 bases lying between them. The CDR3 runs 13 residues. Here the CDR3 reads CAWSVTGIDTQYF. The CDR3 DNA is TGTGCCTGGAGTGTTACAGGGATAGATACGCAGTATTTT.

The rearrangement uses TRBV7-9 and TRBJ1-4; a weak D match, TRBD1 (6 bases). CDR3 size: 15 residues. Germline V lookup: CDR1 SEHNR, CDR2 FQNEAQ (reference sequence). Between the trimmed V and J ends, which lost 4 bases and 5 bases, there was a span of 14 bases. CDR3 sequence (DNA): TGTGCCAGCAGCTCGGCGACAGGCTCCAATGAAAAACTGTTTTTT. Translation gives CASSSATGSNEKLFF.

This clone has more than one count but fewer than ten. This chain links TRBV18 with TRBJ2-7, with D possibly TRBD2 on 5 matching bases. CDR1 KGHSH and CDR2 LQKENI come from the germline V gene. The V gene lost 2 bases and the J gene lost 0 bases, with 11 bases spanning the gap. The CDR3 has 15 amino acids. The CDR3 DNA follows: TGTGCCAGCTCACCAACCGCGAGCGGCTCCTACGAGCAGTACTTC. Translated: CASSPTASGSYEQYF.

The genes are TRBV4-2 and TRBJ2-7; D might be TRBD2 (7 bases). V dropped 1 base and J dropped 1 base, with 11 bases sitting between them. The germline CDR1 and CDR2 sequences are LGHNA and YNFKEQ. This CDR3 has 15 residues. The CDR3 loop is CASSQVRGGSYEQYF. CDR3 bases: TGTGCCAGCAGCCAAGTGAGGGGGGGGTCCTACGAGCAGTACTTC.

The chain has TRBV3-1 (or the pseudogene TRBV3-2) and TRBJ1-6; the D is unclear. The V end lost 0 bases, the J end lost 8 bases, and 5 bases lay between the germline ends. The V gene's germline CDR1 is LGHDT and CDR2 YNNKEL (reference sequence). The CDR3 has 13 amino acids. The CDR3 bases are TGTGCCAGCAGCCAAGAGGGTTATTCACCCCTCCACTTT. Protein: CASSQEGYSPLHF.

The chain combines TRBV5-1 with TRBJ2-7, with 7 bases aligning to TRBD2. The CDR3 has 15 amino acids. V lost 3 bases to trimming and J lost 2 bases; unmatched junction nucleotides: 8. Germline values: CDR1 SGHRS, CDR2 YFSETQ. CDR3 residues: CASSSRGVLTYEQYF. CDR3 nucleotides: TGCGCCAGCAGCTCCCGGGGGGTTCTAACCTACGAGCAGTACTTC.

V is TRBV5-1 and J is TRBJ2-7, with D tentatively TRBD2 (6 bases). CDR1 and CDR2 (germline): SGHRS, YFSETQ. The CDR3 extends over 13 amino acids. The V gene lost 5 bases and the J gene lost 5 bases, with 14 bases spanning the gap. The CDR3 protein is CASRVAGGDEQYF. The DNA for the CDR3 is TGCGCCAGCAGAGTGGCAGGCGGGGACGAGCAGTACTTC.

The chain combines TRBV11-2 with TRBJ2-1; 9 nucleotides agree with TRBD2. The CDR3 totals 15 residues. The V gene's germline CDR1 is SGHAT and CDR2 FQNNGV. Unmatched junction bases numbered 6, after V lost 5 bases and J lost 4 bases. The CDR3 DNA is TGTGCCAGCAGCCCCAAGACTAGCGGATACAATGAGCAGTTCTTC. This codes for CASSPKTSGYNEQFF.

This clone was recorded only once. The rearrangement joins TRBV6-5 to TRBJ2-7; the D gene is possibly TRBD1 (5 bases). The CDR3 spans 13 residues. Between the trimmed V and J ends, which lost 6 bases and 0 bases, there was a span of 9 bases. The germline gives CDR1 MNHEY, CDR2 SVGAGI. The CDR3 coding sequence is TGTGCCAGCAGGAAGGGGCACTCCTACGAGCAGTACTTC. Residues: CASRKGHSYEQYF.

The chain joins TRBV29-1 to TRBJ2-3, with D tentatively TRBD2 (5 bases). Germline assignment: CDR1 SQVTM and CDR2 ANQGSEA. V was cut by 8 bases and J by 0 bases, with 15 bases left in between. The CDR3 totals 14 residues. CDR3 in DNA: TGCAGCACACTGACGGGATCTAGCACAGATACGCAGTATTTT. Protein: CSTLTGSSTDTQYF.

The J gene is TRBJ2-5, the V gene TRBV19; 9 nucleotides match TRBD2. CDR1 LNHDA and CDR2 SQIVND come from the germline V gene (reference sequence). The CDR3 covers 14 residues. The J segment lost 4 bases and the V segment lost 8 bases, leaving 8 bases of the junction unmatched. Here the CDR3 reads CASRQKLAGETQYF. In DNA form, the CDR3 reads TGTGCCAGTCGCCAAAAACTAGCGGGAGAGACCCAGTACTTC.